Sequencing of this TCR beta chain was carried out in a study of CD8 T cells in Susac syndrome. CDR1 and CDR2 from the germline V gene are WNHNN and SYGVQD (reference sequence). This CDR3 region has 11 residues. The ends were cut back, 0 bases at V and 3 bases at J, with 0 bases in the middle. The multiple sclerosis control group comprised treatment-naive patients with stable or active relapsing-remitting disease. FACS enriched CD8+ TEMRA cells, while bulk CD8+ and CD4+ were negatively isolated. About 0.5 to 1 ug RNA was reverse transcribed with random hexamers. In TCRdb, the immunoSEQ multiplex PCR reads were re-called with MiXCR into one record per CDR3 protein. The profile shows 110,000 or so distinct CDR3 sequences, approximately 93% of them singletons.

This receptor was obtained from a human donor with multiple sclerosis. The sequencing input was CD4+ T cells from PBMCs. J is TRBJ2-7 and V is TRBV10-1; D gene uncertain. Written as DNA, the CDR3 is TGCGCCAGCAGTGAGTCCTACGAGCAGTACTTC. This codes for CASSESYEQYF.